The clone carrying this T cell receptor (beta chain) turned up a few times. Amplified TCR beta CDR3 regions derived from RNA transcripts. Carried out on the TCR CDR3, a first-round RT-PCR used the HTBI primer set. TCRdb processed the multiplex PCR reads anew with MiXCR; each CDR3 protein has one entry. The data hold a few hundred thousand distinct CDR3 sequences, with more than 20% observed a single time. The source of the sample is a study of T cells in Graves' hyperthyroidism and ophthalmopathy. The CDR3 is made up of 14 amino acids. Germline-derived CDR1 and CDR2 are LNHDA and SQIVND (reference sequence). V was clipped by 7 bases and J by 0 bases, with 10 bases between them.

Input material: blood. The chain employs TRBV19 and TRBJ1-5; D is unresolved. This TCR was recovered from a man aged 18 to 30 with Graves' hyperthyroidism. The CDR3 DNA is TGTGCCAGTAACCCCCAATATAGCAATCAGCCCCAGCATTTT. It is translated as CASNPQYSNQPQHF.